The present entry profiles one T cell receptor (beta chain) with its context. These data come from a study of radiation and T cells in renal cell carcinoma. The CDR3 is 15 amino acids. The method was immunoSEQ multiplex PCR; TCRdb's version includes in-frame clones alone and lacks a portion of them. The sample records 7,200 or so clones, 65% being singletons. Treatment given: treatment-naive control, cytoreductive nephrectomy. This chain uses TRBV21-1 with TRBJ1-6. TRBV21-1 is recorded as a pseudogene. Sequencing was performed on tumor tissue, taken from a patient whose treatment was nephrectomy without radiotherapy. The TCR comes from a woman in her seventies with renal cell carcinoma. Here the CDR3 reads CASSKGKRKNSPLHF. The CDR3 bases are TGTGCCAGCAGCAAAGGAAAACGCAAAAATTCACCCCTCCACTTT.